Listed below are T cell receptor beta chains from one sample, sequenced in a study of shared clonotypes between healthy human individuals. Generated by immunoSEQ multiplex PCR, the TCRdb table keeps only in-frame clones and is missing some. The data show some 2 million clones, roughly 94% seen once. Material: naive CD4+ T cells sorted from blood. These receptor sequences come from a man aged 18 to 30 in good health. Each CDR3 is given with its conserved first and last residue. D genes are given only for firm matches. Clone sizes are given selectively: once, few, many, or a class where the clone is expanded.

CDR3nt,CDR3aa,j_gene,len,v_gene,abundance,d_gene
TGTGCCAGCAGCCCCCGTGGGGCCTACGAGCAGTACTTC,CASSPRGAYEQYF,TRBJ2-7,13,TRBV9,NA,NA
TGTGCCAGCAGCACCCAACAGGTCACAGATACGCAGTATTTT,CASSTQQVTDTQYF,TRBJ2-3,14,TRBV9,NA,NA
TGTGCCAGTAGTATGTCTGGGGGCAATCAGCCCCAGCATTTT,CASSMSGGNQPQHF,TRBJ1-5,14,TRBV19,NA,NA
TGTGCCAGCTCACCGGGGACAGGGGGCGAGGGGTCCCCCTACAATGAGCAGTTCTTC,CASSPGTGGEGSPYNEQFF,TRBJ2-1,19,TRBV18,NA,TRBD1
TGTGCCTCCAACTCCCGGGACAGGGGATTTAATGAAAAACTGTTTTTT,CASNSRDRGFNEKLFF,TRBJ1-4,16,TRBV19,once,TRBD1
TGTGCTAGCAGCCCGGGGGAGCTCTACAATGAGCAGTTCTTC,CASSPGELYNEQFF,TRBJ2-1,14,TRBV7-7,NA,NA
TGTGCCAGCAGTTGGACCCGGGCGGCCCAGTACTTC,CASSWTRAAQYF,TRBJ2-5,12,TRBV6-5,NA,NA
TGTGCCAGCAGCACGGACAGGGGAGATACGCAGTATTTT,CASSTDRGDTQYF,TRBJ2-3,13,TRBV11-3,many,TRBD1
TGTGCCAGCTCACCAGACAGAACGGGAAACACCATATATTTT,CASSPDRTGNTIYF,TRBJ1-3,14,TRBV18,once,NA
TGTGCCAGCAGAGGACAGGGTCGAGGAAACTATGGCTACACCTTC,CASRGQGRGNYGYTF,TRBJ1-2,15,TRBV6-6,NA,TRBD1
TGTGCCAGCAGTTGGACAGAGAACGGGGCGGAGACTGAAGCTTTCTTT,CASSWTENGAETEAFF,TRBJ1-1,16,TRBV6-5,NA,NA
TGTGCCAGCAGTTCACTAGCGGCGACTTCCTACGAGCAGTACTTC,CASSSLAATSYEQYF,TRBJ2-7,15,TRBV27,once,TRBD2
TGTGCCAGCAGCTTAGCGGGGTCAAGGGCCTTGAACACTGAAGCTTTCTTT,CASSLAGSRALNTEAFF,TRBJ1-1,17,TRBV7-8,NA,NA
TGTGCCAGCAGTGACCAGGGACAGGGAGTCGCCGGGGAGCTGTTTTTT,CASSDQGQGVAGELFF,TRBJ2-2,16,TRBV2,NA,TRBD1
TGCGCCAGCAGCCAAGATCTGCAGGTTTATAATTCACCCCTCCACTTT,CASSQDLQVYNSPLHF,TRBJ1-6,16,TRBV4-1,NA,NA
TGTGCCAGCAGTTACCGGAGCAGGGACTATGGCTACACCTTC,CASSYRSRDYGYTF,TRBJ1-2,14,TRBV6-6,NA,NA
TGTGCCAGCAGTTATGATCCGGGGTTTGGCCGGGGCTACACCTTC,CASSYDPGFGRGYTF,TRBJ1-2,15,TRBV6-5,NA,NA
TGTGCCAGCAGCGTATCCGACAGGGGTGATTCACCCCTCCACTTT,CASSVSDRGDSPLHF,TRBJ1-6,15,TRBV9,NA,TRBD1
TGTGCCAGCAGCAAATTTCTAAACAGGGCGGCTTACTACGAGCAGTACTTC,CASSKFLNRAAYYEQYF,TRBJ2-7,17,TRBV21-1,NA,NA
TGTGCCAGCAGTTCGTCCTACAATCAGCCCCAGCATTTT,CASSSSYNQPQHF,TRBJ1-5,13,TRBV27,NA,NA
TGCGCCAGCAGCCAAGGGTCGGGGGCCTCCTACGAGCAGTACTTC,CASSQGSGASYEQYF,TRBJ2-7,15,TRBV4-1,NA,NA
TGTGCCAGCAGTTTACTTGACAAGCAGTACTTC,CASSLLDKQYF,TRBJ2-7,11,TRBV28,NA,NA
TGCGCCAGCAGCCTGGGGACTCCGACGGGAAACACCATATATTTT,CASSLGTPTGNTIYF,TRBJ1-3,15,TRBV5-1,NA,NA
TGTGCTAGTGGTTTACCTACGGGGAGGATCAACACCGGGGAGCTGTTTTTT,CASGLPTGRINTGELFF,TRBJ2-2,17,TRBV12-5,NA,NA
TGTGCCAGCAGCCGGCAGGGAGGATCCTACGAGCAGTACTTC,CASSRQGGSYEQYF,TRBJ2-7,14,TRBV5-5,NA,NA
TGTGCCAGCAGCTTTGGACTAGCGAACACCGGGGAGCTGTTTTTT,CASSFGLANTGELFF,TRBJ2-2,15,TRBV5-4,NA,TRBD2
TGTGCCAGCTCGATGGGGGTCTACGAGCAGTACTTC,CASSMGVYEQYF,TRBJ2-7,12,TRBV18,NA,NA
TGCGCCAGCAGCCGTGATACAGGAATCTCTGGAAACACCATATATTTT,CASSRDTGISGNTIYF,TRBJ1-3,16,TRBV4-1,NA,NA
TGTGCCAGCAGCCAAGAACAACCCGAAAAACTGTTTTTT,CASSQEQPEKLFF,TRBJ1-4,13,TRBV4-2,NA,NA
TGTGCCAGCCGTCGAATAGGGGGAGGCGAGCAGTACTTC,CASRRIGGGEQYF,TRBJ2-7,13,TRBV6-5,NA,NA
TGTGCCAGCAGTCTCACCCCCGGGACAGGGGAGAACACTGAAGCTTTCTTT,CASSLTPGTGENTEAFF,TRBJ1-1,17,TRBV28,NA,TRBD1
TGTGCCAGCAGAGGAACAAACACAGATACGCAGTATTTT,CASRGTNTDTQYF,TRBJ2-3,13,TRBV6-6,NA,NA
TGTGCCATCAGTGATATCCCCACTGAAGCTTTCTTT,CAISDIPTEAFF,TRBJ1-1,12,TRBV10-3,NA,NA
TGTGCCAGTAGTATCACAGGAGAAAACATTCAGTACTTC,CASSITGENIQYF,TRBJ2-4,13,TRBV19,NA,NA
TGTGCCAGGGGCGACAGGGAAGTTTGCGAGCAGTACTTC,CARGDREVCEQYF,TRBJ2-7,13,TRBV19,NA,TRBD1
TGTGCCAGCAGGGGGACAGGGGGCGAAAAACTGTTTTTT,CASRGTGGEKLFF,TRBJ1-4,13,TRBV6-1,NA,TRBD1
TGTGCCAGCAGTTCCCAGGGGGTCAAGCCCCAGCATTTT,CASSSQGVKPQHF,TRBJ1-5,13,TRBV28,NA,TRBD1
TGTGCCAGCAGAGCCTCTGGGGCCAACGTCCTGACTTTC,CASRASGANVLTF,TRBJ2-6,13,TRBV9,NA,NA
TGTGCCAGCTCACCACCGGGACAGGGTCTCTACGAGCAGTACTTC,CASSPPGQGLYEQYF,TRBJ2-7,15,TRBV18,NA,TRBD1
TGTGCCAGCAGCATTGGACAGTTTCGCACAGATACGCAGTATTTT,CASSIGQFRTDTQYF,TRBJ2-3,15,TRBV6-5,NA,NA
TGTGCCACCAGCAGAGAAGGCCCCGGACTAGCGGAATACAATGAGCAGTTCTTC,CATSREGPGLAEYNEQFF,TRBJ2-1,18,TRBV15,NA,TRBD2
TGTGCCAGCGTTGGCGATGCAACTAATGAAAAACTGTTTTTT,CASVGDATNEKLFF,TRBJ1-4,14,TRBV21-1,NA,NA
TGTGCCAGCTCACCCAACAAGAACACTGAAGCTTTCTTT,CASSPNKNTEAFF,TRBJ1-1,13,TRBV18,NA,NA
TGTGCCAGTAGTATGTCCTCAGTTTACGAGCAGTACTTC,CASSMSSVYEQYF,TRBJ2-7,13,TRBV19,NA,NA
TGTGCCAGCAGTTACCGACCCGCGAGCACAGATACGCAGTATTTT,CASSYRPASTDTQYF,TRBJ2-3,15,TRBV6-6,NA,NA
TGCGCCAGCAGCGTCGGGACCAATGAGCAGTTCTTC,CASSVGTNEQFF,TRBJ2-1,12,TRBV5-1,NA,NA